This entry features one TCR beta chain sequence. The record originates from a study of technical replicates of blood from several donors. Germline-derived CDR1 and CDR2 are SGHRS and YFSETQ. There are 17 residues in the CDR3. J gave up 3 bases and V 6 bases, and 13 bases lay outside the gene matches. The data were produced by immunoSEQ multiplex PCR, yet TCRdb's version contains in-frame clones alone and is incomplete. The table includes 65,000 to 90,000 clones, around 86% detected once. This TCR was sampled from a human donor in good health. Some clones in this sample may be carry-over from other donors' samples. Specimen: PBMCs. The V gene is TRBV5-1, the J gene TRBJ2-1; 9 positions agree with TRBD1. CDR3 sequence (DNA): TGCGCCAGCACCTTCAACCTCGACAGGGGGGACTACAATGAGCAGTTCTTC. Translating gives CASTFNLDRGDYNEQFF.